This entry describes one T cell receptor beta chain. Source study methods: Estimation of nucleated cell counts was performed using reference gene primer amplification. Libraries were prepared by immunoSEQ multiplex PCR; TCRdb keeps only in-frame clonotypes and omits some of them. Clonal size and the V and J genes are those of that table, whereas D and trimming came from the DNA. The data hold 150,000 to 200,000 clones, with about 85% observed a single time. These data belong to a study of blood T cell repertoires in COVID-19. Study information: T cells, B-cell-depleted T cells, or PBMCs supplied cDNA or gDNA.

J lost 3 bases, V lost 8 bases, and 3 bases had no gene match. CDR3 length: 12 residues. Germline CDR1 SNHLY, CDR2 FYNNEI. It was during active infection that Seattle patients were enrolled and then longitudinally followed. Material: peripheral blood. This receptor was obtained from a woman between 65 and 79 years old with COVID-19, enrolled during active disease. The chain couples TRBV2 to TRBJ2-5, with 7 bases that match TRBD2. The CDR3: CASAGDKETQYF. The CDR3, as DNA: TGTGCCAGCGCGGGGGATAAAGAGACCCAGTACTTC.